The clone carrying this TCR beta chain counts as medium-sized. Its antigen is not identified. Indicated time point: sample taken at primary tumor resection. The source of the sample is a study of spatial heterogeneity in lung cancer. Study-level findings and limits: Expanded intratumoral alpha and beta TCR counts tracked tumor mutation counts.

The CDR3 consists of 14 residues. CDR1 and CDR2 (germline): MDHEN, SYDVKM. V lost 11 bases and J lost 1, with 18 bases in between. TCRdb ran MiXCR on the 5' RACE reads and lists one entry per CDR3 protein. The sample has about 13,000 distinct CDR3 sequences, 4.5% to 5.5% seen once. The input for sequencing was lung tumor tissue, taken at surgery. The receptor comes from a male donor with early-stage non-small cell lung cancer. The chain has TRBV28 and TRBJ2-7; D tentatively reads TRBD1 or TRBD2 (5 bases each). The CDR3, as DNA: TGTGCCGCCACGCCAGGGACGCGGTCCTACGAGCAGTACTTC. Protein: CAATPGTRSYEQYF. The full variable domain, its missing parts supplied by reference TRBV28 and TRBJ2-7, is DVKVTQSSRYLVKRTGEKVFLECVQDMDHENMFWYRQDPGLGLRLIYFSYDVKMKEKGDIPEGYSVSREKKERFSLILESASTNQTSMYLCAATPGTRSYEQYFGPGTRLTVT.